A selection of T cell receptor beta chains follows, all from one sample in a study of cytomegalovirus exposure and HLA in healthy donors. Assay: immunoSEQ multiplex PCR; the TCRdb copy retains only in-frame clones and omits some. Of roughly 120,000 clones in the sample, around 80% were seen once. The material sequenced was PBMCs. Receptors originate from a man in his late teens or twenties in good health and CMV-seronegative. The CDR3 runs from the conserved cysteine through the conserved F or W. A D gene is named only where the DNA matches it firmly. Part of the rows lack a size; the others show once, few, many or a class for expanded clones.

j_call	v_call	d_call	clone_size	cdr3_nt	cdr3_aa
TRBJ2-3	TRBV11-2	-	-	TGTGCCAGCTCCTCCGTAGCAGAACTCAGATACGCAGTATTT	CASSSVAELRYAVF
TRBJ1-2	TRBV6-5	TRBD1	once	TGTGCCAGCAGCCCGGACAGGGACGGGGGCTACACCTTC	CASSPDRDGGYTF
TRBJ2-3	TRBV5-1	TRBD2	-	TGCGCCAGCAGCTTTCTAGCGGGCACAGATACGCAGTATTTT	CASSFLAGTDTQYF
TRBJ2-5	TRBV7-9	-	-	TGTGCCAGCAGCCAGAATCGAGGGGGAGAGACCCAGTACTTC	CASSQNRGGETQYF
TRBJ1-1	TRBV29-1	TRBD1	-	TGCAGCGGTGGACAGGGACCTGAAGCTTTCTTT	CSGGQGPEAFF
TRBJ1-5	TRBV29-1	-	few	TGCAGCGTTGGCGAAGTCGGTCAGCCCCAGCATTTT	CSVGEVGQPQHF
TRBJ2-7	TRBV6-1	-	-	TGTGCCAGCATAAAATACATACAGAGCTCCTACGAGCAGTACTTC	CASIKYIQSSYEQYF
TRBJ2-7	TRBV2	TRBD1	-	TGTGCCAGAGCGTACGCCGGGACAGGGGTTTACGAGCAGTACTTC	CARAYAGTGVYEQYF
TRBJ1-3	TRBV5-1	-	-	TGCGCCAGCAGCTTGGAACAGCTATCCGGAAACACCATATATTTT	CASSLEQLSGNTIYF
TRBJ2-2	TRBV19	TRBD1	-	TGTGCCAGTAGTATTAGACAGGGGCACACCGGGGAGCTGTTTTTT	CASSIRQGHTGELFF
TRBJ1-2	TRBV11-2	TRBD1	-	TGTGCCAGCAGCTTAACCCGGGACAGGGCTGACTATGGCTACACCTTC	CASSLTRDRADYGYTF
TRBJ1-2	TRBV27	-	-	TGTGCCAGCAGTTTTAACAGTTTTAACTATGGCTACACCTTC	CASSFNSFNYGYTF
TRBJ1-4	TRBV18	-	-	TGTGCCAGCTCACCAGGGCAGGGCAATGAAAAACTGTTTTTT	CASSPGQGNEKLFF
TRBJ1-2	TRBV18	TRBD1	-	TGTGCCAGCTCACCTCCAGGGCAGGGGGCCGCAGCTAACTATGGCTACACCTTC	CASSPPGQGAAANYGYTF
TRBJ2-5	TRBV21-1	-	once	TGTGCCAGCACGCAACAGGGGTCGGGACAAGAGACCCAGTACTTC	CASTQQGSGQETQYF
TRBJ2-1	TRBV6-5	TRBD2	-	TGTGCCAGCAGTTACTCGCCCAGCGGGGGTACGCATGAGCAGTTCTTC	CASSYSPSGGTHEQFF
TRBJ2-5	TRBV18	TRBD2	few	TGTGCCAGCTCCTACGGACTAGCGGGAGGGGAAGAGACCCAGTACTTC	CASSYGLAGGEETQYF
TRBJ2-1	TRBV6-5	-	-	TGTGCCACAACTCCGAACGGCGGTGAGCAGTTCTTC	CATTPNGGEQFF
TRBJ2-3	TRBV11-1	-	-	TGTGCCAGCAGCTTACGGGACACCAGCACAGATACGCAGTATTTT	CASSLRDTSTDTQYF
TRBJ1-4	TRBV6-5	-	few	TGTGCCAGCAGGTCCAGGGAAGGGGAAAAACTGTTTTTT	CASRSREGEKLFF
TRBJ2-3	TRBV28	TRBD1	-	TGTGCCAGCATTGGACAGGGGAGAGAAAATACGCAGTATTTT	CASIGQGRENTQYF
TRBJ1-1	TRBV29-1	-	-	TGCAGCACCAGTTTAAACACTGAAGCTTTCTTT	CSTSLNTEAFF
TRBJ2-7	TRBV30	-	-	TGTGCCTGGACAAGGGGGATCTACGAGCAGTACTTC	CAWTRGIYEQYF
TRBJ1-6	TRBV19	TRBD1	-	TGTGCCAGTAGGATGGGACAGGAGCCGGCTTCACCCCTCCACTTT	CASRMGQEPASPLHF
TRBJ2-7	TRBV25-1	-	-	TGTGCCAGCAGTGAATATCGCGGGGCGTCCTACGAGCAGTACTTC	CASSEYRGASYEQYF
TRBJ1-3	TRBV19	TRBD1	-	TGTGCCAGCGGGACAGGGGACGGAAACACCATATATTTT	CASGTGDGNTIYF
TRBJ2-3	TRBV7-7	-	-	TGTGCTAGCAGCCTCGACTCCTCTGGCACAGATACGCAGTATTTT	CASSLDSSGTDTQYF
TRBJ2-3	TRBV7-3	-	-	TGTGCCAGCAGCTTAATCCCTGCTAGCGACCCCACAGATACGCAGTATTTT	CASSLIPASDPTDTQYF
TRBJ2-7	TRBV18	-	-	TGTGCCAGCTCACGCGGGCAGACCTACGAGCAGTACTTC	CASSRGQTYEQYF
TRBJ2-7	TRBV6-5	-	-	TGTGCCAGCAGACGTCCTAGCTCCTACGAGCAGTACTTC	CASRRPSSYEQYF
TRBJ2-7	TRBV19	TRBD1	-	TGTGCCAGTACCTCGACAGGGGGCTTAAGCGAGCAGTACTTC	CASTSTGGLSEQYF
TRBJ1-2	TRBV7-9	TRBD1	-	TGTGCCAGCAGTCCAACGACAGGGGGCGTTCACTATGGCTACACCTTC	CASSPTTGGVHYGYTF
TRBJ2-3	TRBV2	TRBD2	-	TGTGCCAGCCGGAGGACTAGCGGGAGGAACACAGATACGCAGTATTTT	CASRRTSGRNTDTQYF
TRBJ2-1	TRBV4-3	-	-	TGCGCCAGCAGCCAAGGGCCCTCCAATGAGCAGTTCTTC	CASSQGPSNEQFF
TRBJ1-5	TRBV5-6	-	-	TGTGCCAGCAGCTTGGCGCAGGGGAATCAGCCCCAGCATTTT	CASSLAQGNQPQHF
TRBJ1-3	TRBV7-9	TRBD1	-	TGTGCCAGCACCCAAAGGGGACAGGCACCCTCTGGAAACACCATATATTTT	CASTQRGQAPSGNTIYF
TRBJ2-1	TRBV9	-	-	TGTGCCAGCAGCGCGACGCCAGGCCATGAGCAGTTCTTC	CASSATPGHEQFF
TRBJ2-1	TRBV5-6	-	-	TGTGCCAGCAGCTTGCTCAATGAGCAGTTCTTC	CASSLLNEQFF
TRBJ2-1	TRBV4-3	-	-	TGCGCCAGCAGCCAAGGAGGGGCTAGCGTGGCCTTCAATGAGCAGTTCTTC	CASSQGGASVAFNEQFF
TRBJ2-1	TRBV7-2	-	-	TGTGCCAGCAGCGTTGGTCGTTGGCAGGCAGAGCAGTTCTTC	CASSVGRWQAEQFF
TRBJ2-4	TRBV6-5	-	once	TGTGCCAGCTCCCGGGAGGCCAAAAACATTCAGTACTTC	CASSREAKNIQYF
TRBJ1-2	TRBV18	-	-	TGTGCCAGCTCACCACGTAACGGGGGCTACACCTTC	CASSPRNGGYTF
TRBJ1-5	TRBV19	-	-	TGTGCCAGTAGTATTTCCGGGACACTCCGGACGGGCAATCAGCCCCAGCATTTT	CASSISGTLRTGNQPQHF
TRBJ2-7	TRBV11-2	TRBD2	-	TGTGCCAGCAGCCATGGCGGACTAGCCTACGAGCAGTACTTC	CASSHGGLAYEQYF
TRBJ1-3	TRBV7-9	-	-	TGTGCCAGCAGCACCACAATGAATGGAAACACCATATATTTT	CASSTTMNGNTIYF
TRBJ1-1	TRBV30	-	-	TGTGCCTGGAGTCTAGGGGGCACTGAAGCTTTCTTT	CAWSLGGTEAFF
TRBJ2-5	TRBV4-1	-	-	TGCGCCAGCAGCCAAGAGTTAGTACAGGGCGGGAGAATTAAGACCCAGTACTTC	CASSQELVQGGRIKTQYF
TRBJ2-7	TRBV28	-	-	TGTGCCAGCAGTTCTGGGATGGAGGACGAGCAGTACTTC	CASSSGMEDEQYF
TRBJ2-1	TRBV11-2	TRBD2	once	TGTGCCAGCAGCTTAAGTCTAGCGGGAGGTGGGGAGCAGTTCTTC	CASSLSLAGGGEQFF
TRBJ1-4	TRBV13	TRBD1	few	TGTGCCAGCAGCTTGACAGGGACTGAAAAACTGTTTTTT	CASSLTGTEKLFF
TRBJ2-1	TRBV9	TRBD2	once	TGTGCCAGCAGCCACCGGGCAGCGGGAGAGACCTACAATGAGCAGTTCTTC	CASSHRAAGETYNEQFF
TRBJ1-2	TRBV4-3	TRBD1	-	TGCGCCAGCAGCCAAGGGACAGGGGGCTCCTATGGCTACACCTTC	CASSQGTGGSYGYTF
TRBJ1-1	TRBV27	-	few	TGTGCCAGCACCCTCTATGGGGGGGGCGGCACTGAAGCTTTCTTT	CASTLYGGGGTEAFF
TRBJ1-4	TRBV30	-	once	TGTGCCTGGCAAGGACAGTCCGGAGAAAAACTGTTTTTT	CAWQGQSGEKLFF
TRBJ1-1	TRBV7-2	TRBD1	-	TGTGCCAGCAGCTTAGTAGGGGGCGAATACACTGAAGCTTTCTTT	CASSLVGGEYTEAFF
TRBJ1-5	TRBV28	TRBD1	-	TGTGCCAGCAGTATAACCCCCCCCGGGACAGCACCCCAGCATTTT	CASSITPPGTAPQHF
TRBJ2-1	TRBV6-1	TRBD2	-	TGTGCCAGCAGTGAACTAGCGGTCGGTGAGCAGTTCTTC	CASSELAVGEQFF